The rows below give T cell receptor beta chains drawn from one sample of a study of neurological immune-mediated disorders. One entry per CDR3 protein results from TCRdb running MiXCR on the 5' RACE reads. Of tens of thousands of distinct CDR3 sequences in the sample, about 10% were seen once. Specimen: PBMCs. All receptors come from a man between 25 and 39 years old in good health. Each CDR3 is given with its conserved first and last residue.

CSAVTGPGSIEAFF	TRBV20-1	TRBJ1-1
CASSYRDQGGSRSYNEQFF	TRBV6-5	TRBJ2-1
CATSGPRILNAGNIQYF	TRBV15	TRBJ2-4
CASSRLALGVNEQFF	TRBV7-2	TRBJ2-1
CASSPRGGAGANVLTF	TRBV7-6	TRBJ2-6
CASSLWANPSVSSYEQYF	TRBV5-1	TRBJ2-7
CASSLRGFDEQYF	TRBV5-1	TRBJ2-7
CASSFGGDEQYF	TRBV28	TRBJ2-7
CASSVRDGSWAGELFF	TRBV9	TRBJ2-2
CASSLDPFSYEQYF	TRBV7-2	TRBJ2-7
CATRNGTPSTDTQYF	TRBV10-3	TRBJ2-3
CASSPPVGLNYGYTF	TRBV28	TRBJ1-2
CASSLNDGSAYNEQFF	TRBV5-1	TRBJ2-1
CASSIDRSTHTDTQYF	TRBV25-1	TRBJ2-3
CASSRTVGPYEQYF	TRBV18	TRBJ2-7
CASSLKGQGYNEQFF	TRBV5-6	TRBJ2-1
CSVIAGAGGNEQFF	TRBV29-1	TRBJ2-1
CASSPTLVNQPQHF	TRBV9	TRBJ1-5
CASSVAPDNNEQFF	TRBV9	TRBJ2-1
CASSYERGRFEQFF	TRBV6-2/TRBV6-3	TRBJ2-1
CASTRDRNEQFF	TRBV2	TRBJ2-1
CATSGPIQGAHPDTQYF	TRBV24-1	TRBJ2-3
CASTGEVVGELFF	TRBV7-6	TRBJ2-2
CASSGDAAPSSYNEQFF	TRBV28	TRBJ2-1
CASSPTGAPDTEAFF	TRBV5-1	TRBJ1-1
CASSFGGSGTSSYEQYF	TRBV12-3/TRBV12-4	TRBJ2-7
CASSHSGASYNSPLHF	TRBV6-5	TRBJ1-6
CASSLGHSNQPQHF	TRBV5-4	TRBJ1-5
CASSWTPGTVENTIYF	TRBV5-5	TRBJ1-3
CASSLSGVENEQYF	TRBV7-3	TRBJ2-7
CASSPTESSYNEQFF	TRBV7-2	TRBJ2-1
CSVEDLGRLQYF	TRBV29-1	TRBJ2-7
CASSPGRSGRITDTQYF	TRBV12-3/TRBV12-4	TRBJ2-3
CASSPWDYLNEQFF	TRBV9	TRBJ2-1
CATSDIPGQGVLNEQFF	TRBV24-1	TRBJ2-1
CATSRDGKDQETQYF	TRBV15	TRBJ2-5
CSARAGRDGAGELFF	TRBV20-1	TRBJ2-2
CASSRGQDTGELFF	TRBV6-4	TRBJ2-2
CASRLDRNNEQFF	TRBV7-2	TRBJ2-1
CASRADSSSSYEQYF	TRBV7-9	TRBJ2-7
CASSQAWGGQPQHF	TRBV4-1	TRBJ1-5
CASSLASGSSSEQYF	TRBV7-2	TRBJ2-7
CASSLTLGPDTQYF	TRBV27	TRBJ2-3
CASSLLGGLGNEQFF	TRBV7-2	TRBJ2-1
CASSDQLAKNIQYF	TRBV25-1	TRBJ2-4
CSARGPPGEKLFF	TRBV20-1	TRBJ1-4
CASSLATGGPDTQYF	TRBV7-2	TRBJ2-3
CASSLALGLDTQYF	TRBV5-1	TRBJ2-3
CASSTVPGQGELKYF	TRBV5-1	TRBJ2-3
CASSPQRTDTQYF	TRBV5-1	TRBJ2-3
CASSERSYQETQYF	TRBV7-2	TRBJ2-5
CSARRDFSYEQYF	TRBV20-1	TRBJ2-7
CASCPNRASYGYTF	TRBV28	TRBJ1-2